What follows are 17 T cell receptor beta chains derived from one specimen sequenced in a study of T cell repertoires in cytomegalovirus infection. Each CDR3 protein is one row after TCRdb ran MiXCR on the reads. The table shows approximately 500,000 distinct CDR3 sequences, with about 33% occurring only once. These TCRs are of unknown antigen specificity. The sample consisted of cultured PBMCs, taken from culture after CMV antigen stimulation. The receptors stem from a human donor in good health (CMV status not recorded). Some clones in this sample may be carry-over from other donors' samples.

The rearrangement links TRBV6-5 to TRBJ2-1, with 10 bases fitting TRBD1. CDR3 size: 15 residues. With V trimmed by 8 bases and J by 4 bases, 8 bases remained unmatched. Germline assignment: CDR1 MNHEY and CDR2 SVGAGI. Written as DNA, the CDR3 is TGTGCCAGCCAACTCGGGACAGGGGATTACAATGAGCAGTTCTTC. This gives the protein CASQLGTGDYNEQFF.

This clonotype was seen a few times. The V and J genes are TRBV4-1 and TRBJ2-1; the match to TRBD2 covers 10 bases. This CDR3 region has 16 residues. CDR1 is MGHRA and CDR2 is YSYEKL in the germline V gene. The V and J ends lost 2 bases and 6 bases, in that order; junction bases with no gene match: 7. CDR3 amino acids: CASSQRISGRANEQFF. In nucleotides, the CDR3 is TGCGCCAGCAGCCAAAGGATCAGCGGGAGGGCCAATGAGCAGTTCTTC.

Comments on this clonotype: Since the CDR3 does not end with the conserved phenylalanine or tryptophan, this likely comes from a read error. CDR3: CASSPDSNQPQHS. The CDR3 DNA is TGTGCCAGCAGCCCAGACAGCAATCAGCCCCAGCATTCT. The chain is built from TRBV7-2 and TRBJ1-5, with unresolved D. This CDR3 comprises 13 residues. V was cut by 5 bases and J by 1 base, with 6 bases left in between. From germline, CDR1 is SGHTA and CDR2 FQGNSA.

The sample holds one count of this clonotype. The V call is TRBV6-8, the J call TRBJ2-1; the D gene could be TRBD1 or TRBD2 (5 bases each). The germline V gene has CDR1 MNHGY and CDR2 SAAAGT. The CDR3 sequence is 11 residues long. V was shortened by 7 bases and J by 12 bases, with 13 bases between the two germline ends. The CDR3 DNA reads as TGTGCCAGCACCGGGACGGTCGGGCAGTTCTTC. Amino acids: CASTGTVGQFF.

CDR3 in amino acids: CASSLDLAGGKNTEAFF. CDR3 DNA: TGTGCCAGCAGCTTAGATCTCGCAGGGGGGAAGAACACTGAAGCTTTCTTT. V gene TRBV11-3 combines with J gene TRBJ1-1, with 7 bases that match TRBD1. The CDR3 contains 17 residues. Germline values: CDR1 SGHNT, CDR2 YENEEA. The J segment lost 1 base and the V segment lost 0 bases, leaving 8 bases of the junction unmatched.

The chain uses TRBV10-3 and TRBJ2-1; 9 nucleotides align to TRBD2. The germline CDR1 and CDR2 sequences are ENHRY and SYGVKD. There are 15 residues in the CDR3. V trimming: 4 bases; J trimming: 9 bases; junction bases outside the gene matches: 10. Written as DNA, the CDR3 is TGTGCCATCAGTGCTCCTAGCGGGACGGGGGGTGAGCAGTTCTTC. Encoded protein: CAISAPSGTGGEQFF.

The J gene is TRBJ2-1, the V gene TRBV7-6; D possibly uses TRBD1 or TRBD2 (5 bases each). In germline, CDR1 is SGHVS, CDR2 FNYEAQ. This CDR3 contains 16 residues. Deletions cut 8 bases from V and 2 bases from J, with 19 bases between. The CDR3 is CASALPGRGPYNEQFF. CDR3 in DNA: TGTGCCAGCGCGCTCCCGGGACGGGGCCCCTACAATGAGCAGTTCTTC.

The chain links TRBV18 to TRBJ2-5; D not certain. Trimming pared 5 bases from V and 3 bases from J, leaving 4 bases between. The CDR3 covers 11 residues. Germline CDR1 and CDR2: KGHSH and LQKENI. The CDR3 is CASSRKETQYF. The CDR3 DNA reads as TGTGCCAGCTCAAGGAAAGAGACCCAGTACTTC.

The chain joins TRBV9 to TRBJ2-2; 7 nucleotides line up with TRBD2. The germline V gene encodes CDR1 SGDLS and CDR2 YYNGEE. Unmatched junction bases numbered 14, after V lost 6 bases and J lost 3 bases. CDR3 length equals 17 residues. The chain's CDR3 is CASKIGVLADDTGELFF. In nucleotides, the CDR3 is TGTGCCAGCAAGATCGGGGTTCTAGCGGACGACACCGGGGAGCTGTTTTTT.

Ten or more counts support this clonotype. This chain links TRBV10-2 with TRBJ2-7; maybe TRBD2 (5 bases). Per germline, CDR1 WSHSY and CDR2 SAAADI. The CDR3 extends over 14 amino acids. Trimming pared 0 bases from V and 5 bases from J, leaving 11 bases between. The CDR3 protein is CASSESGERDEQYF. The CDR3 bases are TGCGCCAGCAGTGAGTCGGGAGAAAGAGACGAGCAGTACTTC.

This chain links TRBV7-2 with TRBJ1-2; D may be TRBD1 (5 bases). Trimming stripped 1 base from V and 8 bases from J, with 14 bases between. Germline V gene data show CDR1 as SGHTA and CDR2 as FQGNSA. This CDR3 has 14 residues. The CDR3, as DNA: TGTGCCAGCAGCTTAGGGGCGGGGGTAGGCGGCTACACCTTC. As protein: CASSLGAGVGGYTF.

This clonotype was detected only a few times. The CDR3 nucleotides are TGCGCCAGCAGCCAACGTTCAGGGAGGAATGAGCAGTTCTTC. The encoded protein is CASSQRSGRNEQFF. The chain has TRBV4-1 and TRBJ2-1; perhaps TRBD2 as D (6 bases). Trimming took off 2 bases at V and 7 bases at J, with 12 bases between the two ends. The CDR3 is made up of 14 amino acids. CDR1 is MGHRA and CDR2 is YSYEKL in the germline V gene.

In its sample, this clonotype was seen a few times. This rearrangement joins TRBV6-6 to TRBJ2-3; D remains unclear. The CDR3 spans 10 residues. CDR1 and CDR2 from the germline V gene are MNHNY and SVGAGI (reference sequence). Trimming left V 4 bases short and J 8 bases short, with 4 bases between. CDR3 region: CASSSVTQYF. Here the CDR3 DNA reads TGTGCCAGCAGTTCGGTTACGCAGTATTTT.

This clonotype has only a few counts. J is TRBJ2-3 and V is TRBV10-3; D possibly corresponds to TRBD1 (6 bases). There are 15 residues in the CDR3. The germline V and J ends were trimmed by 5 bases and 0 bases, with 12 bases remaining between them. Looked up from germline, CDR1 is ENHRY and CDR2 is SYGVKD. Here the CDR3 reads CAISSDRSSTDTQYF. The CDR3, as DNA: TGTGCCATCAGTTCGGACAGATCTAGCACAGATACGCAGTATTTT.

This clonotype was counted a few times. The DNA for the CDR3 is TGTGCCATCGGGGACTCTTCCTACGAGCAGTACTTC. Amino acids: CAIGDSSYEQYF. V usage is TRBV10-3 and J usage is TRBJ2-7, with D perhaps TRBD2 (6 bases). This CDR3 is 12 amino acids long. Germline CDR1 is ENHRY and CDR2 is SYGVKD. The V and J ends lost 8 bases and 1 base respectively, with 9 bases between them.

The CDR3 bases are TGTGCCAGCAGCCAGGGGGGTTCAGATACGCAGTATTTT. Translated, it gives CASSQGGSDTQYF. The rearrangement joins TRBV7-9 to TRBJ2-3; D is possibly TRBD1 (7 bases). The CDR3 is 13 amino acids. Trimming pared 5 bases from V and 4 bases from J, leaving 10 bases between. CDR1 is SEHNR, CDR2 FQNEAQ, per germline (reference sequence).

This clonotype was counted a few times. V and J are TRBV19 and TRBJ2-7; 13 bases map to TRBD2. Trimming at V came to 2 bases and at J to 1 base, leaving 8 bases not matched to a gene. The CDR3 sequence is 18 residues long. Germline CDR1 reads LNHDA; CDR2 reads SQIVND (reference sequence). The CDR3 loop is CASSIRTSGSGGSYEQYF. The CDR3 nucleotides are TGTGCCAGTAGTATAAGGACTAGCGGGAGCGGCGGGTCCTACGAGCAGTACTTC.